The sequence of this T cell receptor (beta chain) was determined in a study of control samples from healthy donors and cancer patients. The V gene end was trimmed by 5 bases and the J gene end by 4 bases; junction bases not matched to a gene: 2. Looked up from germline, CDR1 is MNHEY and CDR2 is SVGAGI. The CDR3 has 12 amino acids. TCRdb's copy holds only in-frame clones and misses some; the assay was immunoSEQ multiplex PCR. Here the sample spans 400,000 to 450,000 clones, 90% being singletons. The rearrangement uses TRBV6-5 and TRBJ2-7, with TRBD1 matching 7 bases. Sequenced input: PBMCs. The clonotype was recovered from a middle-aged man with head and neck cancer. The CDR3 is CASSRDRYEQYF. CDR3 coding DNA: TGTGCCAGCAGTCGGGACAGATACGAGCAGTACTTC.